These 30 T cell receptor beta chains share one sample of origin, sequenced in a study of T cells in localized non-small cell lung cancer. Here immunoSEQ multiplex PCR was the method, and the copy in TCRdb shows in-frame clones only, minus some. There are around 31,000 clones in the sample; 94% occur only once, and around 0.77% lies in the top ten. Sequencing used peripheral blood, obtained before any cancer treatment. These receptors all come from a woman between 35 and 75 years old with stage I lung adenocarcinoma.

CDR3 in DNA: TGTGCCAGCAAGAAAGAGGGTGATACGCAGTATTTT. As protein: CASKKEGDTQYF. The chain links TRBV2 to TRBJ2-3; D might be TRBD2 (5 bases). The CDR3 totals 12 residues. V dropped 7 bases and J dropped 6 bases, with 11 bases sitting between them. Germline values: CDR1 SNHLY, CDR2 FYNNEI.

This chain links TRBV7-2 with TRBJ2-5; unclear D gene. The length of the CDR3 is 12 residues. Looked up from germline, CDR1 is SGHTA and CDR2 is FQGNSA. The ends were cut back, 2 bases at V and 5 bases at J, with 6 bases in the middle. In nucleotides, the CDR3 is TGTGCCAGCAGCTTAAGTTTTGAGACCCAGTACTTC. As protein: CASSLSFETQYF.

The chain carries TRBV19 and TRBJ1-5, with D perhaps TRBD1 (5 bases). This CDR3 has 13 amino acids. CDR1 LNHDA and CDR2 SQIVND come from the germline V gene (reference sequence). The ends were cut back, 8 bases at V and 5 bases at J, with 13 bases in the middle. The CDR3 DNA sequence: TGTGCCAGTTGGGCCGGGGGGTATCAGCCCCAGCATTTT. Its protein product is CASWAGGYQPQHF. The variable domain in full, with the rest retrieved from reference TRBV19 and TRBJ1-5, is DGGITQSPKYLFRKEGQNVTLSCEQNLNHDAMYWYRQDPGQGLRLIYYSQIVNDFQKGDIAEGYSVSREKKESFPLTVTSAQKNPTAFYLCASWAGGYQPQHFGDGTRLSIL.

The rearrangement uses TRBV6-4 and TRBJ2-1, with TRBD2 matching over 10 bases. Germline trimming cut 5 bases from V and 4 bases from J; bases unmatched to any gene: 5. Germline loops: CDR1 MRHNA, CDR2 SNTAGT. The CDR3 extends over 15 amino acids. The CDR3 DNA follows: TGTGCCAGCAGTCGACTAGCGGGTGATTACAATGAGCAGTTCTTC. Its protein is CASSRLAGDYNEQFF.

CDR3: CASSLGLAGGTDTQYF. The CDR3 DNA is TGTGCCAGCAGCTTAGGTCTAGCGGGAGGGACAGATACGCAGTATTTT. V is TRBV7-2 and J is TRBJ2-3, with 12 bases aligning to TRBD2. The CDR3 spans 16 residues. Looked up from germline, CDR1 is SGHTA and CDR2 is FQGNSA. With V trimmed by 1 base and J by 3 bases, 2 bases remained unmatched.

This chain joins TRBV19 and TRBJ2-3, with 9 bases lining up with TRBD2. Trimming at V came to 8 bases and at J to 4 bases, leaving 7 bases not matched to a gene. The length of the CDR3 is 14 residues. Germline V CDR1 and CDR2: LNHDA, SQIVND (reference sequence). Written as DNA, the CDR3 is TGTGCCAGTTTTAGCGGGAGTGGGGCAGATACGCAGTATTTT. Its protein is CASFSGSGADTQYF.

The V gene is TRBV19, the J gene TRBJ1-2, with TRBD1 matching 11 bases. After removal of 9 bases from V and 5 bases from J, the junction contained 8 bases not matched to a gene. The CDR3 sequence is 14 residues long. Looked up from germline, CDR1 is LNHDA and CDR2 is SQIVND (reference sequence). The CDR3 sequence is CASLSGTGGYGYTF. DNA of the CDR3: TGTGCCAGCTTATCCGGGACAGGGGGGTATGGCTACACCTTC.

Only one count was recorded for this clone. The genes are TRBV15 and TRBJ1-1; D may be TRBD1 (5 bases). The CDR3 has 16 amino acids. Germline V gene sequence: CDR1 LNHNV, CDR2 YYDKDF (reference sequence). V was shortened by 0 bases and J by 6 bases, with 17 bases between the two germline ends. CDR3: CATSRDLIWGSPEAFF. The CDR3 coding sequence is TGTGCCACCAGCAGAGATTTAATTTGGGGGTCCCCTGAAGCTTTCTTT.

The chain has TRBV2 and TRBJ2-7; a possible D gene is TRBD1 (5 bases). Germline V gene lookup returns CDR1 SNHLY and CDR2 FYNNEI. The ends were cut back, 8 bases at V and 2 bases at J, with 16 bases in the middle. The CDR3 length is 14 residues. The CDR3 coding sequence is TGTGCCAGCCGCCGGACAAGGGCGCCCTACGAGCAGTACTTC. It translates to CASRRTRAPYEQYF.

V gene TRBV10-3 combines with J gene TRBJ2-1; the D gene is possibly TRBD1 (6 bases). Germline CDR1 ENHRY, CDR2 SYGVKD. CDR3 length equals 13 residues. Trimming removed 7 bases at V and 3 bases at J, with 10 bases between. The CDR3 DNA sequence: TGTGCCATCAAAGGGGGAATCTACAATGAGCAGTTCTTC. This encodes CAIKGGIYNEQFF.

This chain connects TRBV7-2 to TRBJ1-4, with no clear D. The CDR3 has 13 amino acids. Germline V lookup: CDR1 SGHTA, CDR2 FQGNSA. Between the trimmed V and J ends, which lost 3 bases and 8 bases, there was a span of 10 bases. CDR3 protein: CASSFREAEKLFF. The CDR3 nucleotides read TGTGCCAGCAGCTTTCGGGAGGCGGAAAAACTGTTTTTT.

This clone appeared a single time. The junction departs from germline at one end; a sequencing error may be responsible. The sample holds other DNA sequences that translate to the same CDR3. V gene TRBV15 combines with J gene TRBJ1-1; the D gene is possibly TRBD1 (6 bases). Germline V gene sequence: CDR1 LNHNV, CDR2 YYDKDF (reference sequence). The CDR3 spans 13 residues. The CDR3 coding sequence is TGCGCCACCAGCAGAGCCGGCAGGGGAGAAGCTTTCTTT. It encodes CATSRAGRGEAFF.

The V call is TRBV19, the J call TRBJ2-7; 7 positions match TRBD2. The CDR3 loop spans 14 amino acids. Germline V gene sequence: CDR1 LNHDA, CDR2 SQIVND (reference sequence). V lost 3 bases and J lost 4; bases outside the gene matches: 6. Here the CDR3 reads CASSIQGGQYEQYF. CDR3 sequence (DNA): TGTGCCAGTAGTATCCAGGGAGGGCAGTACGAGCAGTACTTC.

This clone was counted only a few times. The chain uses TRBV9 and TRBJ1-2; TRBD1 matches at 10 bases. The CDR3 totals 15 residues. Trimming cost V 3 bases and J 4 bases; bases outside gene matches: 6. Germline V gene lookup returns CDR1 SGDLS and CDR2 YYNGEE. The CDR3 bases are TGTGCCAGCAGCGCACGACAGGGGGCCTTCTATGGCTACACCTTC. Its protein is CASSARQGAFYGYTF.

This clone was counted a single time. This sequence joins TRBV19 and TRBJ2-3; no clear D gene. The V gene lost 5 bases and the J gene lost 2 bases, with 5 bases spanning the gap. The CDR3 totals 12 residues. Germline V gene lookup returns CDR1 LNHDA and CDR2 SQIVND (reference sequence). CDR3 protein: CASSRHTDTQYF. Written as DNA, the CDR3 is TGTGCCAGTAGTCGACACACAGATACGCAGTATTTT.

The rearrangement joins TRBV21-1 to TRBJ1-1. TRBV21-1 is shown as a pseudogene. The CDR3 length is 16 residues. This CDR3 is CASSKARSLANTEAFF. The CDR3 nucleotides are TGTGCCAGCAGCAAAGCTCGAAGTCTCGCGAACACTGAAGCTTTCTTT.

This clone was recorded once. CDR3 sequence: CASSLTPAYEQYF. CDR3 DNA sequence: TGTGCCAGCAGCTTAACTCCGGCCTACGAGCAGTACTTC. This chain connects TRBV7-3 to TRBJ2-7; unclear D gene. This CDR3 has 13 residues. Germline V gene data show CDR1 as SGHTA and CDR2 as FQGTGA. The germline V and J ends were trimmed by 0 bases and 2 bases, with 5 bases remaining between them. The full variable domain, with the rest looked up from reference TRBV7-3 and TRBJ2-7, is GAGVSQTPSNKVTEKGKYVELRCDPISGHTALYWYRQSLGQGPEFLIYFQGTGAADDSGLPNDRFFAVRPEGSVSTLKIQRTERGDSAVYLCASSLTPAYEQYFGPGTRLTVT.

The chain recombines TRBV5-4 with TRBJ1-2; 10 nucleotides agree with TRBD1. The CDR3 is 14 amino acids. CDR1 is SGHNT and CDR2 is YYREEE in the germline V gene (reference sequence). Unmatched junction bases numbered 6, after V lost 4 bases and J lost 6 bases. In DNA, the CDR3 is TGTGCCAGCAGCAATAAGGACAGGGGGAATGGCTACACCTTC. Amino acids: CASSNKDRGNGYTF.

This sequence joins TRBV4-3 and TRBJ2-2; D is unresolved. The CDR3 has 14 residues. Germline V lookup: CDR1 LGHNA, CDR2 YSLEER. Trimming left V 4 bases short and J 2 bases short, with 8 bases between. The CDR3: CASSPLYNTGELFF. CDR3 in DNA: TGCGCCAGCAGCCCCCTTTATAACACCGGGGAGCTGTTTTTT.

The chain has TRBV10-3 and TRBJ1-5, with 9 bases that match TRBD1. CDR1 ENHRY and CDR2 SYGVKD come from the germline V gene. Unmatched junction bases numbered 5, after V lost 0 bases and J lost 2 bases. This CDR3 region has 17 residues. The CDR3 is CAISESTGGSGNQPQHF. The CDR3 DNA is TGTGCCATCAGTGAGTCGACAGGGGGAAGTGGCAATCAGCCCCAGCATTTT.

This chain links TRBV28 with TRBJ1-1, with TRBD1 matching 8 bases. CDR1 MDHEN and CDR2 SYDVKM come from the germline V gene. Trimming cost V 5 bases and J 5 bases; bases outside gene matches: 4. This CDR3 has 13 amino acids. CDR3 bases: TGTGCCAGCAGTCTAGACAGGGGAACTGAAGCTTTCTTT. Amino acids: CASSLDRGTEAFF.

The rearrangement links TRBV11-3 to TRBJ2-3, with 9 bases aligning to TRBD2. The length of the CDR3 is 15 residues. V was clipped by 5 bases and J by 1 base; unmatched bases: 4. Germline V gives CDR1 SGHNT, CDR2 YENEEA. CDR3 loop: CASSVRTSGTDTQYF. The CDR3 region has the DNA TGTGCCAGCAGCGTCCGGACTAGCGGCACAGATACGCAGTATTTT. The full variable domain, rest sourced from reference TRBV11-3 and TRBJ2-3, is EAGVVQSPRYKIIEKKQPVAFWCNPISGHNTLYWYLQNLGQGPELLIRYENEEAVDDSQLPKDRFSAERLKGVDSTLKIQPAELGDSAVYLCASSVRTSGTDTQYFGPGTRLTVL.

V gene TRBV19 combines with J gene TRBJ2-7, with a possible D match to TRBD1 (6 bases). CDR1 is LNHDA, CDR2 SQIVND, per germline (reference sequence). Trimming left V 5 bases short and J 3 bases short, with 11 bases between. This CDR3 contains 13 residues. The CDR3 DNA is TGTGCCAGTAGTTTTCAGGGGCGCTACGAGCAGTACTTC. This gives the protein CASSFQGRYEQYF.

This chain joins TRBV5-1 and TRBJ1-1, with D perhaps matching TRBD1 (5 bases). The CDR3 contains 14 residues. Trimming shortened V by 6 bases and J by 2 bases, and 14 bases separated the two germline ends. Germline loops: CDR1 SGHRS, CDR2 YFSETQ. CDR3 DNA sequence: TGCGCCAGCAAGGGGCAGGGTACAAACACTGAAGCTTTCTTT. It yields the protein CASKGQGTNTEAFF.

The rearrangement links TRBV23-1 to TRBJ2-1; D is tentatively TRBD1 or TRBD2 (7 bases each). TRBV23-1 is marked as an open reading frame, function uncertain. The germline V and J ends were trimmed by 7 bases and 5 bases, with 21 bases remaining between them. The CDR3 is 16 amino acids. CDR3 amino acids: CASKPMGEGAHNEQFF. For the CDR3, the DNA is TGCGCCAGCAAACCGATGGGGGAGGGGGCACACAATGAGCAGTTCTTC.

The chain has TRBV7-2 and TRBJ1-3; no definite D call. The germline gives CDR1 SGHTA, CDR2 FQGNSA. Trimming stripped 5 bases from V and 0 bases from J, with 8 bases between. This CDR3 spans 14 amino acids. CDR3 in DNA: TGTGCCAGCAGCCCACAGAGCTCTGGAAACACCATATATTTT. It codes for CASSPQSSGNTIYF.

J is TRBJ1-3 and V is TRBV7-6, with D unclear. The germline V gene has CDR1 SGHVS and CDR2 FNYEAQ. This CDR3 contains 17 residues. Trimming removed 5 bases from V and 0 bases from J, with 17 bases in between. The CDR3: CASSLHGLTTSGNTIYF. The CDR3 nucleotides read TGTGCCAGCAGCCTGCACGGACTTACGACCTCTGGAAACACCATATATTTT.

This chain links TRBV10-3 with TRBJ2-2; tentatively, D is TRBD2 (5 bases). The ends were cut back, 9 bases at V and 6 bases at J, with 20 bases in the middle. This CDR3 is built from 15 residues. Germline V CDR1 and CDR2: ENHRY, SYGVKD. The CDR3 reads CAILPGSDYAGELFF. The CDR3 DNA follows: TGTGCCATTTTGCCGGGTTCTGACTACGCCGGGGAGCTGTTTTTT.

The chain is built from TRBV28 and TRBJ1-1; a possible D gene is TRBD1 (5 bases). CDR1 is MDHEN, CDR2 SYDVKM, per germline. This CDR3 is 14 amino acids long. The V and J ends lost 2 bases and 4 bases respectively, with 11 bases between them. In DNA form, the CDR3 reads TGTGCCAGCAGTTTAGAGGGGACGGGCACTGAAGCTTTCTTT. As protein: CASSLEGTGTEAFF.

The DNA of the CDR3 is TGTGCCAGTAGTATGGGGTACACTGAAGCTTTCTTT. Its translation is CASSMGYTEAFF. The rearrangement uses TRBV19 and TRBJ1-1; unclear D gene. CDR1 is LNHDA and CDR2 is SQIVND in the germline V gene (reference sequence). V dropped 3 bases and J dropped 3 bases, with 5 bases sitting between them. The CDR3 contains 12 residues.